A single sample gave rise to the 24 T cell receptor beta chains below, sequenced in a study of shared clonotypes between healthy human individuals. Assay used: immunoSEQ multiplex PCR; TCRdb lists only in-frame clones, some missing. Of approximately 710,000 clones in the sample, about 92% were seen once. Sequencing input: memory CD8+ T cells from PBMCs. Subset noted: CD45RO+ cells pooled with CCR7-negative TemRA cells. The receptors were gathered from a man between 18 and 29 years old in good health. Some clones in this sample may be carry-over from other donors' samples.

This clone has a single count. The rearrangement joins TRBV7-8 to TRBJ1-3; no firm D call. There are 12 residues in the CDR3. Trimming left V 2 bases short and J 4 bases short, with 3 bases between. Looked up from germline, CDR1 is SGHVS and CDR2 is FQNEAQ. The chain's CDR3 is CASSLLGNTIYF. DNA of the CDR3: TGTGCCAGCAGCTTACTCGGAAACACCATATATTTT.

On this clone itself: Distinct nucleotide sequences in the sample also encode this CDR3. The rearrangement joins TRBV7-6 to TRBJ1-1; no clear D gene. CDR1 is SGHVS and CDR2 is FNYEAQ in the germline V gene. The CDR3 extends over 13 amino acids. Trimming removed 1 base from V and 0 bases from J, with 3 bases in between. For the CDR3, the DNA is TGTGCCAGCAGCTTAGGGATGAACACTGAAGCTTTCTTT. Protein: CASSLGMNTEAFF.

The J gene is TRBJ2-7, the V gene TRBV5-1; weak D call: TRBD2 (5 bases). This CDR3 spans 14 amino acids. In germline, CDR1 is SGHRS, CDR2 YFSETQ. V lost 0 bases, J lost 3 bases, and 10 bases lay in between. CDR3: CASSLGSGGYEQYF. The CDR3 nucleotides are TGCGCCAGCAGCTTGGGAAGTGGAGGCTACGAGCAGTACTTC.

Only one count was recorded for this clone. This chain links TRBV4-2 with TRBJ2-3, with D possibly being TRBD1 or TRBD2 (5 bases each). From germline, CDR1 is LGHNA and CDR2 YNFKEQ. The length of the CDR3 is 20 residues. V lost 0 bases to trimming and J lost 3 bases, with 25 bases between them. This CDR3 reads CASSQDLGRASPEGTDTQYF. CDR3 DNA: TGTGCCAGCAGCCAAGATCTAGGGCGGGCTAGCCCTGAGGGGACAGATACGCAGTATTTT.

This sequence joins TRBV28 and TRBJ2-7; the match to TRBD1 covers 8 bases. The CDR3 consists of 14 residues. The trim removed 6 bases at V and 3 bases at J, leaving 7 bases unmatched. Germline CDR1 MDHEN, CDR2 SYDVKM. The CDR3 is CASRSQGVIYEQYF. The CDR3, as DNA: TGTGCCAGCAGGTCACAGGGGGTGATCTACGAGCAGTACTTC.

The genes are TRBV10-3 and TRBJ2-3, with D maybe TRBD2 (5 bases). CDR1 and CDR2 (germline): ENHRY, SYGVKD. This CDR3 contains 16 residues. The ends were cut back, 1 base at V and 1 base at J, with 12 bases in the middle. CDR3 loop: CAISEFLAMGTDTQYF. Written as DNA, the CDR3 is TGTGCCATCAGTGAGTTCCTAGCTATGGGCACAGATACGCAGTATTTT.

This chain connects TRBV7-8 to TRBJ2-7, with 15 nucleotides matching TRBD2. The CDR3 totals 17 residues. Trimming took 3 bases from V and 3 from J; bases not matched to a gene: 6. CDR1 is SGHVS and CDR2 is FQNEAQ in the germline V gene. The CDR3 DNA follows: TGTGCCAGCAGCTTTGGGACTAGCGGGAGGCCGGGCTACGAGCAGTACTTC. Its translation: CASSFGTSGRPGYEQYF.

This rearrangement joins TRBV29-1 to TRBJ2-4, with D possibly being TRBD1 or TRBD2 (6 bases each). There are 8 residues in the CDR3. From germline, CDR1 is SQVTM and CDR2 ANQGSEA. Trimming shortened V by 6 bases and J by 16 bases, and 10 bases separated the two germline ends. This CDR3 is CSVGGQYF. In nucleotides, the CDR3 is TGCAGCGTGGGGGGACAATACTTC.

The chain links TRBV7-8 to TRBJ2-7, with 10 bases that match TRBD2. Trimming at V came to 1 base and at J to 4 bases, leaving 7 bases not matched to a gene. Germline V gene data show CDR1 as SGHVS and CDR2 as FQNEAQ. The CDR3 contains 16 residues. Here the CDR3 DNA reads TGTGCCAGCAGCTTAGACATAAGGGGACTAGCGTACGAGCAGTACTTC. As protein: CASSLDIRGLAYEQYF.

The chain links TRBV11-2 to TRBJ2-7, with a possible D match to TRBD1 (6 bases). The CDR3 spans 11 residues. Trimming left V 11 bases short and J 0 bases short, with 8 bases between. CDR1 SGHAT and CDR2 FQNNGV come from the germline V gene. The CDR3 reads CAGGPSYEQYF. The DNA of the CDR3 is TGTGCCGGGGGCCCCTCCTACGAGCAGTACTTC.

The genes are TRBV10-3 and TRBJ2-1; 13 bases are a match to TRBD2. The CDR3 sequence is 16 residues long. Germline V gene data show CDR1 as ENHRY and CDR2 as SYGVKD. V was clipped by 2 bases and J by 3 bases; unmatched bases: 1. CDR3 coding DNA: TGTGCCATCAGTGAGGGACTAGCGGGAGTCTACAATGAGCAGTTCTTC. Encoded protein: CAISEGLAGVYNEQFF.

The chain has TRBV10-1 and TRBJ2-7; TRBD2 aligns across 7 bases. This CDR3 region has 15 residues. V lost 0 bases to trimming and J lost 0 bases; unmatched junction nucleotides: 2. Germline loops: CDR1 WNHNN, CDR2 SYGVQD (reference sequence). The CDR3 protein is CASSESLAASYEQYF. The CDR3 DNA follows: TGCGCCAGCAGTGAGTCCCTAGCGGCCTCCTACGAGCAGTACTTC.

The chain has TRBV28 and TRBJ2-5, with D perhaps matching TRBD1 (7 bases). Germline CDR1 reads MDHEN; CDR2 reads SYDVKM. Trimming removed 4 bases at V and 4 bases at J, with 22 bases between. The CDR3 has 17 residues. The CDR3 region has the DNA TGTGCCAGCAGTTACCCCCCGCAGGGGGACTCCATAGAGACCCAGTACTTC. Translated: CASSYPPQGDSIETQYF.

The chain has TRBV27 and TRBJ2-5; D is possibly TRBD2 (5 bases). V lost 7 bases, J lost 5 bases, and 14 bases lay in between. This CDR3 comprises 13 residues. CDR1 and CDR2 from the germline V gene are MNHEY and SMNVEV (reference sequence). As DNA, the CDR3 is TGTGCCAGCAAGAAGTACGGGATGGAGACCCAGTACTTC. Amino acid sequence: CASKKYGMETQYF.

Turning to this clone: One end of the junction is discordant with germline, which a read error may explain. This chain joins TRBV7-3 and TRBJ1-1, with D hard to call. The CDR3 spans 13 residues. Germline V lookup: CDR1 SGHTA, CDR2 FQGTGA. CDR3 in amino acids: CANSLGTNTEAFF. CDR3 sequence (DNA): TGTGCCAACAGCTTAGGTACGAACACTGAAGCTTTCTTT.

In regard to this clone: The sample contains more than one DNA sequence encoding this CDR3. This sequence joins TRBV7-3 and TRBJ2-1; possible D gene TRBD1, 5 bases. Germline V gives CDR1 SGHTA, CDR2 FQGTGA. CDR3 length equals 13 residues. With 2 bases removed from V and 3 bases from J, the gap between germline ends came to 5 bases. CDR3 amino acids: CASSLDSYNEQFF. DNA for the CDR3: TGTGCCAGCAGCTTAGACAGCTACAATGAGCAGTTCTTC. The whole variable domain, filled in from reference TRBV7-3 and TRBJ2-1, reads GAGVSQTPSNKVTEKGKYVELRCDPISGHTALYWYRQSLGQGPEFLIYFQGTGAADDSGLPNDRFFAVRPEGSVSTLKIQRTERGDSAVYLCASSLDSYNEQFFGPGTRLTVL.

The chain combines TRBV7-9 with TRBJ2-6; D is undetermined. Germline values: CDR1 SEHNR, CDR2 FQNEAQ (reference sequence). The CDR3 sequence is 17 residues long. V gave up 5 bases and J gave up 0 bases, with 14 bases separating them. The CDR3 nucleotides are TGTGCCAGCAGCGAGCCCCAACGACGCTCTGGGGCCAACGTCCTGACTTTC. Translating it yields CASSEPQRRSGANVLTF.

The genes are TRBV28 and TRBJ2-4; no firm D call. Germline V gives CDR1 MDHEN, CDR2 SYDVKM. Trimming left V 6 bases short and J 7 bases short, with 10 bases between. This CDR3 comprises 12 residues. CDR3 bases: TGTGCCAGCAGCCTAAACATGAACATTCAGTACTTC. Translation gives CASSLNMNIQYF.

V is TRBV27 and J is TRBJ1-4; 9 bases match TRBD1. This CDR3 is 14 amino acids long. The J segment lost 7 bases and the V segment lost 3 bases, leaving 3 bases of the junction unmatched. Germline values: CDR1 MNHEY, CDR2 SMNVEV (reference sequence). The CDR3 spells CASSFDRGSEKLFF. CDR3 nucleotides: TGTGCCAGCAGTTTTGACAGGGGGTCTGAAAAACTGTTTTTT.

The chain carries TRBV29-1 and TRBJ2-4, with TRBD1 matching over 7 bases. V shed 6 bases and J 0 bases; nucleotides not matched to a gene: 14. The CDR3 extends over 17 amino acids. Germline CDR1 is SQVTM and CDR2 is ANQGSEA. CDR3 coding DNA: TGCAGCGTCTTTGGGACAGACCGCGGCCTAGCCAAAAACATTCAGTACTTC. This codes for CSVFGTDRGLAKNIQYF. Complete variable domain (other parts from reference TRBV29-1 and TRBJ2-4): SAVISQKPSRDICQRGTSLTIQCQVDSQVTMMFWYRQQPGQSLTLIATANQGSEATYESGFVIDKFPISRPNLTFSTLTVSNMSPEDSSIYLCSVFGTDRGLAKNIQYFGAGTRLSVL.

This chain uses TRBV29-1 with TRBJ2-3; the match to TRBD2 covers 15 bases. Trimming at V came to 2 bases and at J to 4 bases, leaving 4 bases not matched to a gene. Germline CDR1 reads SQVTM; CDR2 reads ANQGSEA. This CDR3 spans 16 amino acids. This chain's CDR3 is CSVEWTSGRVSDTQYF. CDR3 sequence (DNA): TGCAGCGTTGAATGGACTAGCGGGAGGGTCTCAGATACGCAGTATTTT.

The sample holds a few counts of this clone. V gene TRBV2 combines with J gene TRBJ1-5; TRBD1 is a possible D gene (5 bases). This CDR3 spans 14 amino acids. CDR1 and CDR2 from the germline V gene are SNHLY and FYNNEI. The germline V and J ends were trimmed by 3 bases and 0 bases, with 6 bases remaining between them. CDR3 sequence: CASSETDSNQPQHF. CDR3 sequence (DNA): TGTGCCAGCAGTGAGACAGATAGCAATCAGCCCCAGCATTTT.

The rearrangement uses TRBV7-3 and TRBJ2-1; D possibly corresponds to TRBD2 (6 bases). The CDR3 is 17 amino acids. Trimming cost V 5 bases and J 6 bases, with 23 bases left between them. Germline loops: CDR1 SGHTA, CDR2 FQGTGA. CDR3 in amino acids: CASSQLLYGGAGNEQFF. CDR3 DNA: TGTGCCAGCAGCCAGCTCTTATATGGGGGAGCGGGCAATGAGCAGTTCTTC.

The chain employs TRBV4-2 and TRBJ2-5, with 8 bases identical to TRBD1. J was trimmed by 9 bases and V by 3 bases; bases with no gene match: 9. The CDR3 covers 14 residues. Germline lookup yields CDR1 LGHNA and CDR2 YNFKEQ. The DNA of the CDR3 is TGTGCCAGCAGCCATGGACAGGGCCAGCGTGCCCAGTACTTC. Encoded protein: CASSHGQGQRAQYF.